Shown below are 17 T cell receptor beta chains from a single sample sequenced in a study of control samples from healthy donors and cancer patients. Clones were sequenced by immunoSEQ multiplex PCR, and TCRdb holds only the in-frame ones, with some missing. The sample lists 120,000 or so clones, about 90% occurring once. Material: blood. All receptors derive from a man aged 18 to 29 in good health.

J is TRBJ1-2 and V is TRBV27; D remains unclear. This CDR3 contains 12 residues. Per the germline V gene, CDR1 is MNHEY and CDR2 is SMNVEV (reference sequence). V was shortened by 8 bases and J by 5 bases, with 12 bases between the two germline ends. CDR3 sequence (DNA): TGTGCCAGCCGGTCGGCCCCGTATGGCTACACCTTC. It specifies CASRSAPYGYTF.

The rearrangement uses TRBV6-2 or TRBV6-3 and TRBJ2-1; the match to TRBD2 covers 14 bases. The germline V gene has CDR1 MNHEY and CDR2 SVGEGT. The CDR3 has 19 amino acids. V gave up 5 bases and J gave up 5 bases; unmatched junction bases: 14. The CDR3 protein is CASSPGLAGGLRDNNEQFF. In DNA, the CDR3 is TGTGCCAGCAGTCCCGGACTAGCGGGAGGTCTAAGGGATAACAATGAGCAGTTCTTC.

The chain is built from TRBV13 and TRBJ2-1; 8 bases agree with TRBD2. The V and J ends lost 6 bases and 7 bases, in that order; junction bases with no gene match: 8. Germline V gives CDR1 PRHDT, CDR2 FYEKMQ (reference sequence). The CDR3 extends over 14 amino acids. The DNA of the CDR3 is TGTGCCAGCAGACTAGCGGTGGCTGGTAATGAGCAGTTCTTC. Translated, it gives CASRLAVAGNEQFF.

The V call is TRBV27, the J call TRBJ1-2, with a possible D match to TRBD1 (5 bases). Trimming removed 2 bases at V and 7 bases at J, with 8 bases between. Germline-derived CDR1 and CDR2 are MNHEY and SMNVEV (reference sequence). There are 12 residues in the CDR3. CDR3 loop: CASSLRGRGYTF. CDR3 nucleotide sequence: TGTGCCAGCAGTTTAAGGGGACGTGGCTACACCTTC.

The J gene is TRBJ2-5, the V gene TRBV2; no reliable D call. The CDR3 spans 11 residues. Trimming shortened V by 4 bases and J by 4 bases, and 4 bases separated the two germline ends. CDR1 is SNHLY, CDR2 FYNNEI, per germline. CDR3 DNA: TGTGCCAGCAGTGTGGGAGAGACCCAGTACTTC. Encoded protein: CASSVGETQYF.

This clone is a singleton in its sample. CDR3 in amino acids: CASGRESGEQYF. The DNA of the CDR3 is TGTGCCAGTGGGCGGGAGTCCGGCGAGCAGTACTTC. This sequence joins TRBV3-1 (or the pseudogene TRBV3-2) and TRBJ2-7, with TRBD2 identical over 7 bases. The CDR3 is made up of 12 amino acids. V shed 9 bases and J 6 bases; nucleotides not matched to a gene: 8. CDR1 LGHDT and CDR2 YNNKEL come from the germline V gene (reference sequence).

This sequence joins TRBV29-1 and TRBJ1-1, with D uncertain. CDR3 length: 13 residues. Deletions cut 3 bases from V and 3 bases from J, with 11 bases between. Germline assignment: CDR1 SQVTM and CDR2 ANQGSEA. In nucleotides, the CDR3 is TGCAGCGTTGAGTTCTCCCCGGACACTGAAGCTTTCTTT. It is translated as CSVEFSPDTEAFF.

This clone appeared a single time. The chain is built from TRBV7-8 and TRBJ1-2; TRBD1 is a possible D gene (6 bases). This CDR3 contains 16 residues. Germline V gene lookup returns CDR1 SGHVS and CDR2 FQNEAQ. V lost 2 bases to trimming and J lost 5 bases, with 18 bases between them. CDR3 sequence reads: CASSLHGDRWGYGYTF. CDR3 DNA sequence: TGTGCCAGCAGCTTACACGGTGACAGGTGGGGGTATGGCTACACCTTC.

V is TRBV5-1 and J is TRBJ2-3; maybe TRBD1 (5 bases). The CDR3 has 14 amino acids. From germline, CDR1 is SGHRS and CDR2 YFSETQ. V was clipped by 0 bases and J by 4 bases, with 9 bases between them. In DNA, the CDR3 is TGCGCCAGCAGCTTGGGGCAGGGCGCAGATACGCAGTATTTT. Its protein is CASSLGQGADTQYF.

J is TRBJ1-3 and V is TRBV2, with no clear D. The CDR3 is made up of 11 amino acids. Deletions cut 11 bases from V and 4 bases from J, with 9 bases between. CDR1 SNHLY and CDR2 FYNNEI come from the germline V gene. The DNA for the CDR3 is TGTGCCTCGAGGGTAGGAAACACCATATATTTT. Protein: CASRVGNTIYF.

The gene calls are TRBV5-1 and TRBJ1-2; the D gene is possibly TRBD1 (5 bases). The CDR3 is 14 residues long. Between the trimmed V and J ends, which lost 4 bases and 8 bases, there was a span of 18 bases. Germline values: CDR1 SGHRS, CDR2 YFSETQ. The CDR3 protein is CASSRDQHVMGYTF. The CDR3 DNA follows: TGCGCCAGCAGCCGGGACCAACACGTTATGGGCTACACCTTC.

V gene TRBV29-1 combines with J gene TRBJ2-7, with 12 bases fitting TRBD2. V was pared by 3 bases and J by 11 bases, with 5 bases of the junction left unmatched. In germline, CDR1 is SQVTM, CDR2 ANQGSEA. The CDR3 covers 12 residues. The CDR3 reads CSVEQTSGREYF. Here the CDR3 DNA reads TGCAGCGTTGAGCAGACTAGCGGGAGAGAGTACTTC.

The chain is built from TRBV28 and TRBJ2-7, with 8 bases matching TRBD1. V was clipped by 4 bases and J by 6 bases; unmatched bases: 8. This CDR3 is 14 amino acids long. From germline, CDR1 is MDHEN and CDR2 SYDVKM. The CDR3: CASSSHPTGGEQYF. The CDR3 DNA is TGTGCCAGCAGTTCCCACCCAACAGGGGGCGAGCAGTACTTC.

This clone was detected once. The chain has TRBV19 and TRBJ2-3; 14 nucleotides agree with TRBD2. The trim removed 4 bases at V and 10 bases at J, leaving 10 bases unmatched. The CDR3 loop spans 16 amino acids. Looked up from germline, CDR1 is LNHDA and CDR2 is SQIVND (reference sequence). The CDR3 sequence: CASSTLGLAGGNAQYF. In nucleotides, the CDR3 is TGTGCCAGTAGTACCCTTGGACTAGCGGGAGGTAACGCGCAGTATTTT.

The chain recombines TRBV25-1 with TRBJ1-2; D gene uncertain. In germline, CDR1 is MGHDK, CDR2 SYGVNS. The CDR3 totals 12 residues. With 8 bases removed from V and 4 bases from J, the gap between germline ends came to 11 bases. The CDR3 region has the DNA TGTGCCAGCCGAGATTTTGCCTATGGCTACACCTTC. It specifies CASRDFAYGYTF.

In DNA, the CDR3 is TGTGCCAGCAGTCCCGATGGGGCCTCCCGGGATGGCTACACCTTC. Its translation is CASSPDGASRDGYTF. This chain uses TRBV28 with TRBJ1-2; maybe TRBD1 (5 bases). Germline-derived CDR1 and CDR2 are MDHEN and SYDVKM. The CDR3 extends over 15 amino acids. V lost 5 bases and J lost 6, with 19 bases in between.

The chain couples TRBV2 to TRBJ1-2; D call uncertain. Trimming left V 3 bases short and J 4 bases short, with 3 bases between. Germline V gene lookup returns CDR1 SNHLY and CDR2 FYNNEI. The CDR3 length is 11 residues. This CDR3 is CASSDTYGYTF. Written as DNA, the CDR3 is TGTGCCAGCAGTGACACCTATGGCTACACCTTC.